Below are 14 T cell receptor beta chains sequenced from a single sample in a study of cytomegalovirus exposure and HLA in healthy donors (dated by TCRdb to about 2017). Receptor libraries were prepared by the immunoSEQ multiplex PCR assay. For the multiplex PCR, a mixture combining 60 forward primers for TCR Vbeta segments and 13 reverse primers for TCR Jbeta segments was used. The source is immuneACCESS, and TCRdb retained only in-frame sequences with V and J called. Part of the clones is not carried over; for the studies checked, unresolved V genes explain less than half of this, and the remainder is unexplained. Counted in this sample were some 110,000 clones; around 9.1% of them appeared once. Of the sample, 5.5% to 7.5% falls within the top ten clones. The sample comprised PBMCs. These receptors were collected from a man aged 35 to 55 in good health and CMV-seropositive.

The CDR3 is CASSSFQGGNTIYF. In nucleotides, the CDR3 is TGTGCCAGCAGTTCATTCCAGGGTGGAAACACCATATATTTT. This chain joins TRBV27 and TRBJ1-3; TRBD1 is a possible D gene (5 bases). The CDR3 extends over 14 amino acids. The germline V and J ends were trimmed by 4 bases and 3 bases, with 10 bases remaining between them. From germline, CDR1 is MNHEY and CDR2 SMNVEV (reference sequence).

The chain links TRBV7-6 to TRBJ1-2, with 10 positions matching TRBD1. The CDR3 contains 13 residues. Trimming removed 5 bases from V and 7 bases from J; junction bases left unmatched: 4. Germline V gene data show CDR1 as SGHVS and CDR2 as FNYEAQ. Here the CDR3 DNA reads TGTGCCAGCAGCGCCCGGACAGGGGGTGGCTACACCTTC. Translation gives CASSARTGGGYTF.

This chain joins TRBV15 and TRBJ2-1; D may be TRBD2 (5 bases). The V end lost 2 bases, the J end lost 11 bases, and 19 bases lay between the germline ends. This CDR3 comprises 15 residues. Germline V lookup: CDR1 LNHNV, CDR2 YYDKDF (reference sequence). CDR3 region: CATSRRDIITGKQFF. As DNA, the CDR3 is TGTGCCACCAGCAGACGGGATATTATTACGGGAAAGCAGTTCTTC. Looking up the rest from reference TRBV15 and TRBJ2-1 gives the full variable domain: DAMVIQNPRYQVTQFGKPVTLSCSQTLNHNVMYWYQQKSSQAPKLLFHYYDKDFNNEADTPDNFQSRRPNTSFCFLDIRSPGLGDTAMYLCATSRRDIITGKQFFGPGTRLTVL.

The V and J genes are TRBV18 and TRBJ1-5, with TRBD1 as a possible D gene (5 bases). Germline V gives CDR1 KGHSH, CDR2 LQKENI. Between the trimmed V and J ends, which lost 4 bases and 1 base, there was a span of 11 bases. This CDR3 spans 15 amino acids. The CDR3 bases are TGTGCCAGCTCACTGAACCAGGGCAGCAATCAGCCCCAGCATTTT. Translation: CASSLNQGSNQPQHF.

The chain links TRBV5-4 to TRBJ2-3, with TRBD2 matching 11 bases. CDR1 is SGHNT, CDR2 YYREEE, per germline (reference sequence). The CDR3 length is 19 residues. With 1 base clipped from V and 2 bases from J, the junction kept 12 bases outside the gene matches. Written as DNA, the CDR3 is TGTGCCAGCAGCTTGACTAGCGGGAGTCCTCTATTTACCACAGATACGCAGTATTTT. Amino acids: CASSLTSGSPLFTTDTQYF.

This clone was seen only a few times. Written as DNA, the CDR3 is TGTGCCAGCAGCCCGGACAGGGGGCTGACCAAAAACATTCAGTACTTC. This encodes CASSPDRGLTKNIQYF. The chain joins TRBV14 to TRBJ2-4; 11 nucleotides agree with TRBD1. The V and J ends lost 4 bases and 2 bases, in that order; junction bases with no gene match: 4. This CDR3 region has 16 residues. Germline CDR1 reads SGHDN; CDR2 reads FVKESK.

The chain is built from TRBV5-1 and TRBJ2-5; 8 positions agree with TRBD1. The V segment lost 7 bases and the J segment 3 bases; nucleotides outside the gene matches: 11. CDR3 length equals 15 residues. Germline V gene sequence: CDR1 SGHRS, CDR2 YFSETQ. For the CDR3, the DNA is TGCGCCAGCGGCCCTGACAGGGGAAGTGAAGAGACCCAGTACTTC. Translating it yields CASGPDRGSEETQYF.

This clone was recorded a few times. The J gene is TRBJ1-3, the V gene TRBV7-6; 7 bases map to TRBD1. This CDR3 has 15 residues. Germline V gene lookup returns CDR1 SGHVS and CDR2 FNYEAQ. V gave up 6 bases and J gave up 3 bases; unmatched junction bases: 8. CDR3 coding DNA: TGTGCCAGCAGTTTTGACAGGGACGGTGGAAACACCATATATTTT. It translates to CASSFDRDGGNTIYF.

The chain employs TRBV5-1 and TRBJ2-3; 9 bases line up with TRBD1. In germline, CDR1 is SGHRS, CDR2 YFSETQ. The ends lost 2 bases at V and 5 bases at J; junction bases unmatched: 3. The CDR3 has 14 amino acids. CDR3 sequence (DNA): TGCGCCAGCAGCTTACAGGGGGCCGAAGATACGCAGTATTTT. This codes for CASSLQGAEDTQYF.

CDR3 nucleotides: TGTGCCAGCAGTACCCACTCCGCCGGGAACAATGAGCAGTTCTTC. Amino acids: CASSTHSAGNNEQFF. The chain links TRBV6-4 to TRBJ2-1, with a possible D match to TRBD2 (5 bases). The germline V gene has CDR1 MRHNA and CDR2 SNTAGT. This CDR3 contains 15 residues. Deletions cut 5 bases from V and 5 bases from J, with 16 bases between.

This chain uses TRBV6-5 with TRBJ2-3, with 9 positions matching TRBD1. This CDR3 contains 14 residues. V lost 6 bases, J lost 3 bases, and 4 bases stayed unmatched. Germline loops: CDR1 MNHEY, CDR2 SVGAGI. This CDR3 reads CASRGTGLTDTQYF. DNA for the CDR3: TGTGCCAGCAGGGGGACAGGGTTGACAGATACGCAGTATTTT.

This chain links TRBV11-3 with TRBJ2-3; 7 bases fit TRBD2. This CDR3 is 14 amino acids long. Trimming took 5 bases from V and 6 from J; bases not matched to a gene: 8. In germline, CDR1 is SGHNT, CDR2 YENEEA. The chain's CDR3 is CASSPSREVDTQYF. CDR3 bases: TGTGCCAGCAGCCCGTCCCGGGAGGTGGATACGCAGTATTTT.

This clone was found a few times. This sequence joins TRBV6-5 and TRBJ1-1; tentatively, D is TRBD1 (5 bases). The CDR3 sequence is 14 residues long. The germline gives CDR1 MNHEY, CDR2 SVGAGI. Trimming took 5 bases from V and 5 from J, leaving 15 bases between them. The CDR3 loop reads CASSGLGGGTEAFF. DNA for the CDR3: TGTGCCAGCAGTGGGCTCGGGGGAGGAACTGAAGCTTTCTTT.

The rearrangement uses TRBV9 and TRBJ2-4, with 7 bases that match TRBD1. The CDR3 covers 13 residues. The germline CDR1 and CDR2 sequences are SGDLS and YYNGEE. After removal of 3 bases from V and 5 bases from J, the junction contained 2 bases not matched to a gene. This CDR3 is CASSAGTENIQYF. CDR3 nucleotides: TGTGCCAGCAGCGCCGGGACAGAAAACATTCAGTACTTC.